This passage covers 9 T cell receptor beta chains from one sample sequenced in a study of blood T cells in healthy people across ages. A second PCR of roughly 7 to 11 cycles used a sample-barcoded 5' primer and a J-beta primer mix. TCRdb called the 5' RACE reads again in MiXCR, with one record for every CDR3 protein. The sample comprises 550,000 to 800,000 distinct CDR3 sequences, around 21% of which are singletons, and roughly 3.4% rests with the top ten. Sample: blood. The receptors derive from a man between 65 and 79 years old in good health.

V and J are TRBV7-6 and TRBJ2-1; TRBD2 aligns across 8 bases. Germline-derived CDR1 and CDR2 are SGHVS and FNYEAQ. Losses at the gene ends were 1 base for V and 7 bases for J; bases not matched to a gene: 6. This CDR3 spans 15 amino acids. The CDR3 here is CASSLGSGISNEQFF. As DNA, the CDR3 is TGTGCCAGCAGCTTAGGTAGCGGGATCAGTAATGAGCAGTTCTTC.

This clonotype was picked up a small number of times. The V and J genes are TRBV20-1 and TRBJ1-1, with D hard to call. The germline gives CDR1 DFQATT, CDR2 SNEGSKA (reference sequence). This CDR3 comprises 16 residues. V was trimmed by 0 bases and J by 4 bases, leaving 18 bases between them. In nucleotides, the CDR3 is TGCAGTGCTAGAGATTCCTTTACTGGGTTCAGCACTGAAGCTTTCTTT. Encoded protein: CSARDSFTGFSTEAFF.

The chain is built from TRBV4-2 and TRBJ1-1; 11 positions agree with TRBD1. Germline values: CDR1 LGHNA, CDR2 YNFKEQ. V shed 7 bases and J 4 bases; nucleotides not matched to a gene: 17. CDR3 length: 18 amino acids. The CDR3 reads CASTSRSKDRGPGTEAFF. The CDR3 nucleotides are TGTGCCAGCACCTCCCGAAGCAAGGACAGGGGGCCGGGCACTGAAGCTTTCTTT.

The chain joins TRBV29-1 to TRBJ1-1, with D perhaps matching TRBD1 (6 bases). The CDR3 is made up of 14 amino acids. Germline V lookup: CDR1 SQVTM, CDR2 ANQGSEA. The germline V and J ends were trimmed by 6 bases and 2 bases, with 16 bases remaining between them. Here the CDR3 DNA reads TGCAGCGTGGCCTACAGGGACTACAACACTGAAGCTTTCTTT. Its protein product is CSVAYRDYNTEAFF.

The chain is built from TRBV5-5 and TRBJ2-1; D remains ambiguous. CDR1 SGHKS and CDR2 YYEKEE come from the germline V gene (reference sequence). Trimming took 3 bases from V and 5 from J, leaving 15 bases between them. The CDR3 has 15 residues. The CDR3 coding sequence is TGTGCCAGCAGCTCCCCCTGGCCTGCGGACAATGAGCAGTTCTTC. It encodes CASSSPWPADNEQFF.

The CDR3 region has the DNA TGTGCCAGCAGTTTACCGCTGGGCACTGAAGCTTTCTTT. Encoded protein: CASSLPLGTEAFF. The chain couples TRBV28 to TRBJ1-1; no clear D. V was trimmed by 2 bases and J by 4 bases, leaving 8 bases between them. Germline assignment: CDR1 MDHEN and CDR2 SYDVKM. CDR3 length equals 13 residues.

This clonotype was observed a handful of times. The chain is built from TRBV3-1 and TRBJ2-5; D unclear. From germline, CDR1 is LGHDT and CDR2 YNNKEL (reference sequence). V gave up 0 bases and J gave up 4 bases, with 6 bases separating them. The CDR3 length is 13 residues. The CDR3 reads CASSQELTETQYF. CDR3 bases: TGTGCCAGCAGCCAAGAGTTGACAGAGACCCAGTACTTC.

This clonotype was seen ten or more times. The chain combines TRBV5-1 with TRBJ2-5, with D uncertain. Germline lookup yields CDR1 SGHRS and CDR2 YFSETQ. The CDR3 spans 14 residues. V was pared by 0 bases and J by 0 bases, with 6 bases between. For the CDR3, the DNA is TGCGCCAGCAGCTTGGACGGGTACCAAGAGACCCAGTACTTC. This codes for CASSLDGYQETQYF.

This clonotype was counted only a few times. CDR3 region: CASSQGAVGNTIYF. The CDR3 DNA follows: TGCGCCAGCAGCCAAGGGGCGGTAGGAAACACCATATATTTT. This chain connects TRBV4-1 to TRBJ1-3, with D unresolved. The CDR3 is made up of 14 amino acids. Trimming pared 1 base from V and 4 bases from J, leaving 8 bases between. The V gene's germline CDR1 is MGHRA and CDR2 YSYEKL.